The next 21 T cell receptor beta chains were all read from a single sample in a study of T cell repertoires in cytomegalovirus infection. Each CDR3 protein is one row after TCRdb ran MiXCR on the reads. The sample carries over 450,000 distinct CDR3 sequences, approximately 10% recorded once. Material for sequencing was PBMCs. The receptors were gathered from a human donor in good health (CMV status not recorded). Some clones in this sample may be carry-over from other donors' samples.

Many counts were recorded for this clonotype. The J gene is TRBJ1-5, the V gene TRBV12-5; D perhaps matches TRBD1 (6 bases). The germline V gene encodes CDR1 LGHNT and CDR2 FRNRAP. This CDR3 contains 12 residues. V lost 6 bases and J lost 4, with 7 bases in between. This CDR3 is CASGGGNQPQHF. DNA of the CDR3: TGTGCTAGTGGAGGGGGGAATCAGCCCCAGCATTTT.

This clonotype was counted many times. J is TRBJ2-7 and V is TRBV12-3 or TRBV12-4, with D possibly TRBD1 on 6 matching bases. Trimming removed 6 bases from V and 6 bases from J, with 18 bases in between. The CDR3 length is 14 residues. CDR3 protein: CASRSSRDIGEQYF. For the CDR3, the DNA is TGTGCCAGCAGATCGTCCCGGGACATCGGCGAGCAGTACTTC.

This clonotype has just a few counts. The chain links TRBV20-1 to TRBJ2-6; D gene ambiguous. The V gene lost 3 bases and the J gene lost 8 bases, with 8 bases spanning the gap. The CDR3 is 12 amino acids. Germline assignment: CDR1 DFQATT and CDR2 SNEGSKA (reference sequence). CDR3 in amino acids: CSASRQTNVLTF. The CDR3 nucleotides are TGCAGTGCTAGTAGGCAAACCAACGTCCTGACTTTC.

This clonotype was detected ten times or more. The chain employs TRBV27 and TRBJ2-1; 8 bases line up with TRBD2. J lost 15 bases, V lost 4 bases, and 8 bases had no gene match. This CDR3 has 12 amino acids. Germline V gene sequence: CDR1 MNHEY, CDR2 SMNVEV (reference sequence). The CDR3: CASSSRERESFF. CDR3 bases: TGTGCCAGCAGTTCCCGAGAGCGGGAGTCGTTCTTC.

This clonotype was found many times. Written as DNA, the CDR3 is TGTGCCAGCAGTTCCCGGGACCGACACTATGGCTACACCTTC. This encodes CASSSRDRHYGYTF. This chain connects TRBV12-3 or TRBV12-4 to TRBJ1-2, with D maybe TRBD1 (5 bases). The CDR3 contains 14 residues. V was pared by 4 bases and J by 3 bases, with 12 bases between.

The table lists this clonotype with many counts. CDR3 in amino acids: CASRTPGKGGNSNQPQHF. For the CDR3, the DNA is TGTGCCAGCAGAACCCCGGGTAAGGGGGGGAATAGCAATCAGCCCCAGCATTTT. The gene calls are TRBV6-5 and TRBJ1-5; tentative D call: TRBD1 (6 bases). The CDR3 spans 18 residues. Trimming removed 6 bases at V and 0 bases at J, with 21 bases between. The germline CDR1 and CDR2 sequences are MNHEY and SVGAGI.

This clonotype was counted many times. J is TRBJ1-5 and V is TRBV7-9; D unclear. The CDR3 has 14 residues. The V and J ends lost 1 base and 4 bases respectively, with 8 bases between them. Germline V lookup: CDR1 SEHNR, CDR2 FQNEAQ (reference sequence). The CDR3 sequence is CASSLESENQPQHF. As DNA, the CDR3 is TGTGCCAGCAGCTTAGAGTCAGAAAATCAGCCCCAGCATTTT.

The rearrangement links TRBV3-1 to TRBJ2-2; D could derive from TRBD1 or TRBD2 (5 bases each). Germline values: CDR1 LGHDT, CDR2 YNNKEL (reference sequence). The V gene lost 0 bases and the J gene lost 5 bases, with 13 bases spanning the gap. There are 16 residues in the CDR3. The CDR3 sequence is CASSQERIRETGELFF. The CDR3 coding sequence is TGTGCCAGCAGCCAAGAAAGGATCAGGGAGACCGGGGAGCTGTTTTTT.

The sample holds many counts of this clonotype. The J gene is TRBJ1-1, the V gene TRBV7-8; TRBD1 agrees at 7 bases. The CDR3 totals 13 residues. In germline, CDR1 is SGHVS, CDR2 FQNEAQ. Trimming removed 2 bases from V and 7 bases from J; junction bases left unmatched: 4. The CDR3 loop is CASSLSQGGEAFF. CDR3 sequence (DNA): TGTGCCAGCAGCTTAAGTCAGGGGGGTGAAGCTTTCTTT.

Many counts were recorded for this clonotype. The CDR3 nucleotides are TGTGCTAGTGGTTTACCTACTGGGGGAAACACCGGGGAGCTGTTTTTT. It encodes CASGLPTGGNTGELFF. The chain employs TRBV12-5 and TRBJ2-2; the D call may be TRBD1 or TRBD2 (5 bases each). Germline values: CDR1 LGHNT, CDR2 FRNRAP. V dropped 3 bases and J dropped 2 bases, with 13 bases sitting between them. There are 16 residues in the CDR3.

The J gene is TRBJ2-5, the V gene TRBV7-9; 7 bases are a match to TRBD2. This CDR3 has 17 amino acids. The V gene's germline CDR1 is SEHNR and CDR2 FQNEAQ (reference sequence). The junction had 16 bases not matched to a gene; V was cut back by 7 bases and J by 2 bases. CDR3 bases: TGTGCCAGCAACGTACGGGGGTCGGGCGGGGGACAAGAGACCCAGTACTTC. Translation: CASNVRGSGGGQETQYF.

This clonotype was counted many times. The V gene is TRBV7-9, the J gene TRBJ2-7; a possible D gene is TRBD1 (5 bases). Looked up from germline, CDR1 is SEHNR and CDR2 is FQNEAQ (reference sequence). V dropped 2 bases and J dropped 2 bases, with 13 bases sitting between them. The CDR3 is 15 amino acids. CDR3 loop: CASSLQQGRAYEQYF. In DNA form, the CDR3 reads TGTGCCAGCAGCTTACAGCAGGGCCGAGCCTACGAGCAGTACTTC. Supplemented by reference TRBV7-9 and TRBJ2-7, the full variable domain reads DTGVSQNPRHKITKRGQNVTFRCDPISEHNRLYWYRQTLGQGPEFLTYFQNEAQLEKSRLLSDRFSAERPKGSFSTLEIQRTEQGDSAMYLCASSLQQGRAYEQYFGPGTRLTVT.

This clonotype was observed a handful of times. V usage is TRBV10-3 and J usage is TRBJ2-3, with TRBD2 matching over 13 bases. CDR1 and CDR2 from the germline V gene are ENHRY and SYGVKD. V lost 8 bases, J lost 4 bases, and 0 bases stayed unmatched. The CDR3 has 13 amino acids. In DNA form, the CDR3 reads TGTGCCATCGGACTAGCGGGAGCAGATACGCAGTATTTT. Residues: CAIGLAGADTQYF.

The rearrangement links TRBV6-1 to TRBJ2-7; possibly TRBD2 for D (6 bases). Trimming took 4 bases from V and 5 from J, leaving 21 bases between them. Germline values: CDR1 MNHNS, CDR2 SASEGT. The CDR3 runs to 16 residues. The CDR3 region has the DNA TGTGCCAGCAGTGCTTCTAGCGAAAAGAGGAGGCACGAGCAGTACTTC. Protein sequence: CASSASSEKRRHEQYF.

This clonotype was counted many times. V gene TRBV5-6 combines with J gene TRBJ2-7; no definite D call. CDR1 is SGHDT, CDR2 YYEEEE, per germline. CDR3 length equals 14 residues. The V end was cut by 1 base, the J end by 2 bases, with 10 bases between. CDR3 loop: CASSLIQIPYEQYF. The CDR3 DNA reads TGTGCCAGCAGCTTGATACAGATTCCCTACGAGCAGTACTTC.

This clonotype appeared many times. This sequence joins TRBV28 and TRBJ2-7; D uncertain. V was shortened by 1 base and J by 3 bases, with 10 bases between the two germline ends. The CDR3 consists of 14 residues. CDR1 and CDR2 from the germline V gene are MDHEN and SYDVKM. The CDR3 nucleotides read TGTGCCAGCAGTTTATTGGTAGCAGTCTACGAGCAGTACTTC. Its protein is CASSLLVAVYEQYF.

This clonotype was seen repeatedly, ten times or more. The V gene is TRBV5-1, the J gene TRBJ2-3, with D perhaps matching TRBD1 or TRBD2 (5 bases each). The V end was cut by 4 bases, the J end by 5 bases, with 14 bases between. The CDR3 loop spans 14 amino acids. The germline gives CDR1 SGHRS, CDR2 YFSETQ. The CDR3, as DNA: TGCGCCAGCAGCAGGGGTTTCGAGGGAGATACGCAGTATTTT. This encodes CASSRGFEGDTQYF. Combining the CDR3 with reference TRBV5-1 and TRBJ2-3 gives the whole variable domain KAGVTQTPRYLIKTRGQQVTLSCSPISGHRSVSWYQQTPGQGLQFLFEYFSETQRNKGNFPGRFSGRQFSNSRSEMNVSTLELGDSALYLCASSRGFEGDTQYFGPGTRLTVL.

This clonotype was counted ten times or more. The chain is built from TRBV6-1 and TRBJ1-6, with 7 bases identical to TRBD1. With V trimmed by 3 bases and J by 10 bases, 9 bases remained unmatched. The CDR3 consists of 15 residues. CDR1 and CDR2 (germline): MNHNS, SASEGT. Here the CDR3 reads CASSEGITGVSPLHF. The DNA for the CDR3 is TGTGCCAGCAGTGAGGGGATCACAGGGGTGTCACCCCTCCACTTT.

This clonotype was seen only a few times. The chain links TRBV27 to TRBJ1-1; no reliable D call. V lost 8 bases and J lost 3, with 13 bases in between. The CDR3 runs to 13 residues. CDR1 and CDR2 from the germline V gene are MNHEY and SMNVEV (reference sequence). The CDR3 sequence: CASPDGEYTEAFF. The CDR3, as DNA: TGTGCCAGCCCGGATGGCGAATACACTGAAGCTTTCTTT.

Ten or more counts support this clonotype. This chain joins TRBV7-2 and TRBJ1-1, with 8 positions matching TRBD1. CDR3 size: 13 residues. Germline-derived CDR1 and CDR2 are SGHTA and FQGNSA. Trimming at V came to 3 bases and at J to 4 bases, leaving 1 base not matched to a gene. CDR3 amino acids: CASSLDRATEAFF. CDR3 nucleotide sequence: TGTGCCAGCAGCTTGGACAGGGCCACTGAAGCTTTCTTT.

Note on this clonotype: A much larger clonotype is one base distant, so this may be a read error. Here the CDR3 reads CAGATGGDYGYTF. In DNA, the CDR3 is TGTGCCGGCGCTACAGGGGGCGACTATGGCTACACCTTC. The rearrangement joins TRBV7-9 to TRBJ1-2; TRBD1 aligns across 9 bases. The CDR3 sequence is 13 residues long. Germline V lookup: CDR1 SEHNR, CDR2 FQNEAQ (reference sequence). Trimming took 11 bases from V and 3 from J; bases not matched to a gene: 7. The full variable domain, in which reference TRBV7-9 and TRBJ1-2 provide the parts outside the CDR3, is DTGVSQNPRHKITKRGQNVTFRCDPISEHNRLYWYRQTLGQGPEFLTYFQNEAQLEKSRLLSDRFSAERPKGSFSTLEIQRTEQGDSAMYLCAGATGGDYGYTFGSGTRLTVV.